This TCR beta chain was retrieved from a study of blood T cell repertoires in COVID-19. The wider study: The study drew acute and convalescent COVID-19 samples from the United States, Italy and Spain.

In the original workflow: Amplification of reference gene primers provided the estimated nucleated cell counts. The protocol was immunoSEQ multiplex PCR, while the TCRdb copy is restricted to in-frame clones and leaves out a portion. V, J and clone size reflect that table, while D and trimming were determined from the DNA. In the table there are about 270,000 clones, about 88% of which are singletons. The TCR originated in a man aged 55 to 70 who had recovered from COVID-19. The sample taken for sequencing was peripheral blood.

CDR3 protein: CASSFDRPTYEQYF. The CDR3 DNA sequence: TGCGCCAGCAGCTTTGACAGGCCCACCTACGAGCAGTACTTC. The chain joins TRBV5-1 to TRBJ2-7; the D gene is possibly TRBD1 (6 bases). Per germline, CDR1 SGHRS and CDR2 YFSETQ. The CDR3 has 14 residues. The V end was cut by 2 bases, the J end by 2 bases, with 11 bases between.